This T cell receptor beta chain is drawn from a study of T-cell memory formation after mild COVID-19 (dated by TCRdb to about 2021). Study-wide context: TCR sequence clusters from the two donors were largely donor specific. T-cell clones expanding and contracting after mild COVID-19 in a couple of donors were tracked by longitudinal TCRalpha and TCRbeta repertoire sequencing. The cohort comprised two young, previously healthy adult volunteers, one female and one male. On the study overall, not on this receptor specifically: Contracting CD4+ clones were located mainly in the CM and EM memory subsets, whereas CD8+ clones were found to be enriched in EMRA. From day 15 to 85, contracting clones showed balanced CD4/CD8 phenotypes, whereas a second wave of clones that expanded from day 15 to 37 leaned towards CD4+. Whether the second-wave clones peaking on day 37 were SARS-CoV-2 specific was not confirmed. Some responding clones were found in pre-infection memory, which suggests that pre-existing cross-reactive memory T cells took part in the SARS-CoV-2 response. The study covered only a couple of mild cases, and larger cohorts including severe cases with pre-infection samples were considered necessary.

The data were produced on an Illumina NovaSeq 6000. TCRalpha and TCRbeta cDNA libraries were built by 5'RACE with constant-segment primers, adding sample barcodes and unique molecular identifiers. RNA was extracted from every sample with Trizol reagent. Amplification of the libraries took two PCR steps, and the second step added a second sample barcode plus Illumina TruSeq adapters. Sequencing of the libraries was done on an Illumina NovaSeq, producing 2 x 150 bp paired-end reads. In the original analysis: Demultiplexing of reads and collapsing into UMI-guided consensus sequences were performed with migec v1.2.7. Using mixcr v2.1.11, UMI consensuses were aligned to TRA and TRB V and J templates and then assembled into clonotypes. A clonotype was counted as expanded or contracted only if both edgeR and NoisET called the change significant, with noise models trained on biological replicates. For edgeR calls, the cutoffs were a false discovery rate-adjusted p below 0.01 and a log2 fold-change threshold of 1. As an exploratory analysis of dynamics, PCA with hierarchical clustering was applied to max-normalized trajectories of the 1000 most abundant clonotypes. Each responding clone was given a CD4 or CD8 phenotype based on the CD4+ and CD8+ repertoires, which had been sequenced separately. TCRdb trimmed public reads at Q25 via fastp, called clones via MiXCR and kept in-frame beta chains. Each entry is one CDR3 protein sequence, shown with its most common DNA and genes. These V and J calls originate from TCRdb's pipeline instead of the authors' own analysis. The sample table holds about 290,000 distinct CDR3 sequences, of which 15% were seen once. Roughly 22% of the sample is held by the ten biggest clonotypes.

This clonotype was seen many times. No antigen is known for it. There are no base qualities to consult, and no much larger clone falls within one base. Ficoll-Paque density gradient centrifugation was used to isolate PBMCs. CDR1 and CDR2 were assigned from the germline V gene as SQVTM and ANQGSEA. The junction carries 7 bases between V and J, which are trimmed by 3 bases and 4 bases respectively. The CDR3, cysteine through phenylalanine, is 13 amino acids long. This entry keeps only the CDR3 DNA: 39 bases, framed from base 1. The sequence is built from TRBV29-1 and TRBJ2-6; the D segment cannot be called with confidence. The clonotype was recovered from a man between 18 and 35 years old who had mild COVID-19 (a few samples of this study predate the infection). The sample titles of this study are shuffled in the database, so cell type and time point are left out; the donor was told from shared clones. The specimen was PBMCs or a T cell subset sorted from them (not recorded which). DNA sequence: TGCAGCGTTGAGGGGTCGGGGGCCAACGTCCTGACTTTC. The resulting protein is CSVEGSGANVLTF.